This is a list of T cell receptor beta chains from one sample in a study of early T cells in non-severe SARS-CoV-2 infection. TCRdb fed the 5' RACE reads into MiXCR, producing one record per CDR3 protein. Of about 39,000 distinct CDR3 sequences in the sample, around 6.8% were seen once. The sample consisted of whole blood. These receptors all come from an adult who was a healthcare worker with PCR-confirmed SARS-CoV-2 infection or an uninfected control (not recorded which). Both conserved end residues are part of each CDR3. A D gene is named only where the DNA matches it firmly. For some rows the clone size is stated as once, few or many, or as a class when expanded; others skip it.

TRBD1 once TRBJ1-1 TRBV5-1 TGCGCCAGCAGCCCTATTGGGACAGGGATTCTGAACACTGAAGCTTTCTTT CASSPIGTGILNTEAFF
TRBD1 few TRBJ2-3 TRBV7-9 TGTGCCAGTTGGACAGGGTGGAGCACAGATACGCAGTATTTT CASWTGWSTDTQYF
TRBD2 few TRBJ2-7 TRBV4-1 TGCGCCAGCAGCCCGGGGGGGGTCCCGAGGGAGCAGTACTTC CASSPGGVPREQYF
TRBD1 few TRBJ1-1 TRBV5-1 TGCGCCAGCAGCGGAACAGGGGTGACTGAAGCTTTCTTT CASSGTGVTEAFF
. many TRBJ2-1 TRBV7-9 TGTGCCAGCAGCTTAGCCGCCGTTTCCTACAATGAGCAGTTCTTC CASSLAAVSYNEQFF
. many TRBJ2-1 TRBV30 TGTGCCTGGAGTCGCGGGGGCACGGGTGAGCAGTTCTTC CAWSRGGTGEQFF
. few TRBJ2-3 TRBV18 TGTGCCAGCTCAACAGACACAGATACGCAGTATTTT CASSTDTDTQYF
. . TRBJ1-1 TRBV20-1 TGCAGTTGCCGCCGGGGGAGCTCCACTGAAGCTTTCTTT CSCRRGSSTEAFF
. . TRBJ1-5 TRBV18 TGTGCCAGCTCACCAGCGTCAGGGAATCAGCCCCAGCATTTT CASSPASGNQPQHF
TRBD2 . TRBJ2-3 TRBV5-4 TGTGCCAGCAGCTTGAAACTAGCGGGGCCTAGCACAGATACGCAGTATTTT CASSLKLAGPSTDTQYF
. . TRBJ2-3 TRBV27 TGTGCCGCGAAGAGGCGGGCCGATAGCACAGATACGCAGTATTTT CAAKRRADSTDTQYF
. . TRBJ2-7 TRBV19 TGTGCCAGTAGTATTGGGGGCTCCGAGCAGTACTTC CASSIGGSEQYF
TRBD2 . TRBJ2-3 TRBV5-1 TGCGCCAGCAGCTTTTATGCGGGGGGGCAAGTTACGCAGTATTTT CASSFYAGGQVTQYF
TRBD1 medium-sized TRBJ1-1 TRBV18 TGTGCCAGCTCAACCCAACAGGGGATGAACACTGAAGCTTTCTTT CASSTQQGMNTEAFF
. . TRBJ2-7 TRBV5-1 TGCGCCAGCAGATACCAGGCCGGGCCCCCCGGGGAGCAGTACTTC CASRYQAGPPGEQYF
TRBD1 few TRBJ2-1 TRBV6-5 TGTGCCAGCAGTGCAGGACAGGGCGGCTACAATGAGCAGTTCTTC CASSAGQGGYNEQFF
. few TRBJ1-3 TRBV18 TGTGCCAGCTCACCACCCACAGATCGAAACACCATATATTTT CASSPPTDRNTIYF
. few TRBJ2-7 TRBV5-6 TGTGCCAGCAGCTTGCCGGGGGCGCCCCGGTACTTC CASSLPGAPRYF
. few TRBJ1-4 TRBV7-9 TGTGCCAGCAGCTTGAGGGACACTGAAAAACTGTTTTTT CASSLRDTEKLFF
. many TRBJ2-1 TRBV7-9 TGTGCCAGCAGCAAAGGGGGCTCCTACAATGAGCAGTTCTTC CASSKGGSYNEQFF
TRBD1 . TRBJ1-1 TRBV18 TGTGCCAGCTCACCGGCCCGGACAGGGGCCACTGAAGCTTTCTTT CASSPARTGATEAFF
TRBD2 many TRBJ2-5 TRBV5-6 TGTGCCAGCAGCTCCCCAGGACTAGCGGGGAAAGAGACCCAGTACTTC CASSSPGLAGKETQYF
TRBD2 few TRBJ2-1 TRBV7-2 TGTGCCAGCAGCTTGCGGACTAGTCAATACAATGAGCAGTTCTTC CASSLRTSQYNEQFF
. . TRBJ1-1 TRBV6-1 TGTGCCAGCAGTGAACTACAGGGAGGCGCTGAAGCTTTCTTT CASSELQGGAEAFF
. few TRBJ2-3 TRBV9 TGTGCCAGCAGCGTAGGTAGCGGCAGCACAGATACGCAGTATTTT CASSVGSGSTDTQYF
TRBD1 medium-sized TRBJ2-7 TRBV7-2 TGTGCCAGCAGCTTACGGGACAGGGGAATGTACGAGCAGTACTTC CASSLRDRGMYEQYF
. . TRBJ1-1 TRBV29-1 TGCAGCGTTGAAGTGGGCCTGAACACTGAAGCTTTCTTT CSVEVGLNTEAFF
. many TRBJ2-5 TRBV14 TGTGCCAGCAGCCAAGTTTCCCTGGAGACCCAGTACTTC CASSQVSLETQYF
TRBD1 . TRBJ2-2 TRBV15 TGTGCCACCAGGGCGGACAGGGAGGACACCGGGGAGCTGTTTTTT CATRADREDTGELFF
TRBD1 many TRBJ1-1 TRBV29-1 TGCAGCGTTGGAAGACAGGGCAACACTGAAGCTTTCTTT CSVGRQGNTEAFF
TRBD1 . TRBJ1-4 TRBV9 TGTGCCAGCAGCGACCGGACAGGGGGCGAGGTTGATGAAAAACTGTTTTTT CASSDRTGGEVDEKLFF
. medium-sized TRBJ2-7 TRBV5-4 TGTGCCAGCAGCTTGGGACAGGACTCCTACGAGCAGTACTTC CASSLGQDSYEQYF
. . TRBJ2-2 TRBV5-1 TGCGCCAGCAGCTTGGGCGGGATCAACACCGGGGAGCTGTTTTTT CASSLGGINTGELFF
. . TRBJ2-3 TRBV4-1 TGCGCCAGCAGCCACGTCGCAGGGTATGCAGATACGCAGTATTTT CASSHVAGYADTQYF
. few TRBJ1-1 TRBV5-4 TGTGCCAGCAGCTTGTCGGCAGGGAAAAGCACTGAAGCTTTCTTT CASSLSAGKSTEAFF
. many TRBJ2-7 TRBV16 TGTGCCAGCAGCCAATCGGGCTACGAGCAGTACTTC CASSQSGYEQYF
TRBD2 . TRBJ2-2 TRBV20-1 TGCAGTGCTAGAGACCGGGCTAGCGGGGGGTGGAACACCGGGGAGCTGTTTTTT CSARDRASGGWNTGELFF
TRBD2 many TRBJ2-1 TRBV5-1 TGCGCCAGCAGCCCTGGGACTAGCCACAATGAGCAGTTCTTC CASSPGTSHNEQFF
. few TRBJ1-1 TRBV29-1 TGCAGCTCCCGGGGCAGCAACACTGAAGCTTTCTTT CSSRGSNTEAFF
. . TRBJ1-1 TRBV27 TGTGCCAGCAGGGCAGGGCCGCTGAACACTGAAGCTTTCTTT CASRAGPLNTEAFF
. . TRBJ2-6 TRBV5-6 TGTGCCAGCAGCGCGCAAGGTCCGGGACCCAACGTCCTGACTTTC CASSAQGPGPNVLTF
. . TRBJ2-1 TRBV9 TGTGCCAGCAGCGTAGAAAGGGGGGCCGGCTACAATGAGCAGTTCTTC CASSVERGAGYNEQFF
. few TRBJ1-2 TRBV3-1 TGTGCCAGCAGCCAAGATTCCAGGACTTCTGGCTACACCTTC CASSQDSRTSGYTF
TRBD2 few TRBJ2-5 TRBV3-1 TGTGCCAGCAGACAATGGCTAGCGGGGGTGTACCAAGAGACCCAGTACTTC CASRQWLAGVYQETQYF
TRBD2 many TRBJ2-3 TRBV2 TGTGCCAGCAGTGATGGACTAGCGGTAGGAGATACGCAGTATTTT CASSDGLAVGDTQYF
. few TRBJ2-3 TRBV20-1 TGCAGTGTCGGGGACGGTGCTAGCACAGATACGCAGTATTTT CSVGDGASTDTQYF
. many TRBJ2-5 TRBV7-2 TGTGCCAGCAGCTTGGGACTTTTACCCCCGTACTTC CASSLGLLPPYF
TRBD2 few TRBJ2-1 TRBV11-3 TGTGCCAGCAGCTTAGAAGCGGGGACTTACAATGAGCAGTTCTTC CASSLEAGTYNEQFF
TRBD1 . TRBJ1-2 TRBV4-1 TGCGCCAGCAGCCAAGTAAGCAGGGACAGGGGAGACGGCTACACCTTC CASSQVSRDRGDGYTF
. . TRBJ1-2 TRBV11-2 TGTGCCAGCAGCTCAGCACAGGGTGGCTATGGCTACACCTTC CASSSAQGGYGYTF
. many TRBJ2-5 TRBV2 TGTGCCAGCAGTGAAGAGGGGGGACGCCGGGGCCAAGAGACCCAGTACTTC CASSEEGGRRGQETQYF
. few TRBJ2-5 TRBV28 TGTGCCAGCAGTTTATTCGGGGTGGAGACCCAGTACTTC CASSLFGVETQYF